These T cell receptor beta chains were read from a single sample in a study of breast tumors, draining lymph nodes, adjacent tissues. TCRdb independently ran MiXCR on the multiplex PCR reads; one entry per CDR3 protein. The sample comprises about 230,000 distinct CDR3 sequences, approximately 30% of which are singletons, and about 1.4% rests with the top ten. Sequencing was carried out using axillary lymph node tissue. These receptors were obtained from a female donor with breast cancer. Some clones in this sample may be carry-over from other donors' samples. Both conserved end residues are part of each CDR3. The D gene is left open where the match is weak. Clone size is shown for a subset of rows, as once, few, many or a class of expanded clone.

clone_size	v_call	j_call	d_call	cdr3_aa	cdr3_nt
-	TRBV9	TRBJ2-5	-	CASSVRGRLGQETQYF	TGTGCCAGCAGTGTACGGGGGAGGCTGGGCCAAGAGACCCAGTACTTC
many	TRBV6-2/TRBV6-3	TRBJ2-7	-	CASTGTRLWNEQYF	TGTGCCAGCACCGGGACTCGACTCTGGAACGAGCAGTACTTC
many	TRBV20-1	TRBJ2-3	-	CSASLGTDTQYF	TGCAGTGCTAGTCTAGGCACAGATACGCAGTATTTT
many	TRBV19	TRBJ2-5	-	CASRLGKTGGQVETQSF	TGTGCCAGTAGGTTGGGTAAAACCGGAGGGCAAGTTGAGACCCAGTCCTTC
-	TRBV19	TRBJ1-1	TRBD1	CASTAGGENTEAFF	TGTGCCAGTACCGCAGGGGGTGAGAACACTGAAGCTTTCTTT
many	TRBV6-1	TRBJ2-1	TRBD2	CASRLASGSVDEQFF	TGTGCCAGCAGGTTGGCTAGCGGGAGTGTGGATGAGCAGTTCTTC
many	TRBV5-1	TRBJ2-2	-	CASSTGTGELFF	TGCGCCAGCAGCACAGGGACCGGGGAGCTGTTTTTT
many	TRBV29-1	TRBJ2-1	-	CSVTHLAVNRYNEQFF	TGCAGCGTCACCCACTTGGCGGTTAACCGATACAATGAGCAGTTCTTC
many	TRBV5-4	TRBJ2-6	TRBD2	CASSGGGVANSGANVLTF	TGTGCCAGCAGCGGGGGGGGAGTAGCCAACTCTGGGGCCAACGTCCTGACTTTC
-	TRBV24-1	TRBJ2-6	TRBD1	CATSSGQSSGSSGANVLTF	TGTGCCACCAGCTCGGGACAGTCTTCGGGAAGCTCTGGGGCCAACGTCCTGACTTTC
many	TRBV4-1	TRBJ2-3	-	CASSQDLWGRGGTDTQYF	TGCGCCAGCAGCCAAGATCTATGGGGGAGAGGGGGGACAGATACGCAGTATTTT
many	TRBV5-5	TRBJ2-3	-	CASSLVRISTDTQYF	TGTGCCAGCAGCTTGGTTCGGATTAGCACAGATACGCAGTATTTT
-	TRBV5-1	TRBJ2-2	TRBD1	CASSFTGERDGELLF	TGCGCCAGTAGCTTCACAGGGGAACGTGACGGGGAGCTGCTTTTT
many	TRBV13	TRBJ2-7	TRBD1	CASSLGQGLREQYF	TGTGCCAGCAGCCTCGGACAGGGTCTCAGGGAGCAGTACTTC
few	TRBV5-1	TRBJ1-1	-	CASSSMGRNTEAFF	TGCGCCAGCAGCTCGATGGGGAGGAACACTGAAGCTTTCTTT
many	TRBV5-5	TRBJ2-1	TRBD1	CASRDGQGGYEQFF	TGTGCCAGCAGAGATGGACAGGGAGGTTATGAGCAGTTCTTC
many	TRBV28	TRBJ2-5	TRBD1	CAVRGPGETQYF	TGTGCAGTAAGGGGGCCGGGAGAGACCCAGTACTTC
many	TRBV7-9	TRBJ2-1	TRBD2	CASSQGLAGNEQFF	TGTGCCAGCAGCCAGGGACTAGCGGGCAATGAGCAGTTCTTC
many	TRBV12-3/TRBV12-4	TRBJ2-1	TRBD2	CATRVWGGDNEQFF	TGTGCCACCCGAGTATGGGGGGGGGACAATGAGCAGTTCTTC
many	TRBV12-3/TRBV12-4	TRBJ1-4	-	CASSLKWAGTNEKLFF	TGTGCCAGCAGTTTAAAGTGGGCGGGAACTAATGAAAAACTGTTTTTT
-	TRBV11-3	TRBJ2-1	-	CASSYDHKTPSSYNEQFF	TGTGCCAGCAGCTATGATCATAAGACTCCCAGCTCTTACAATGAGCAGTTCTTC
many	TRBV4-3	TRBJ1-5	-	CASSPKTGSNQPQHF	TGCGCCAGCAGCCCAAAGACGGGAAGCAATCAGCCCCAGCATTTT
many	TRBV5-1	TRBJ2-7	-	CASRQQLGAYEQYF	TGCGCCAGCAGACAGCAACTAGGAGCCTACGAGCAGTACTTC
many	TRBV7-2	TRBJ2-1	TRBD2	CASSLGTSRHNEQFF	TGTGCCAGCAGCCTCGGGACTAGCAGACACAATGAGCAGTTCTTC
many	TRBV30	TRBJ2-7	-	CAWSGGYEQYF	TGTGCCTGGAGTGGCGGATACGAGCAGTACTTC
-	TRBV7-2	TRBJ1-1	-	CASSLGYGENTEAFF	TGTGCCAGCAGCTTAGGCTACGGGGAGAACACTGAAGCTTTCTTT
-	TRBV7-9	TRBJ2-4	-	CASSLLGDGSGNIQYF	TGTGCCAGCAGCTTATTAGGGGACGGCTCTGGAAACATTCAGTACTTC
many	TRBV7-8	TRBJ2-7	-	CASSSPGEARTYEQYF	TGTGCCAGCAGCTCGCCCGGTGAAGCGAGGACCTACGAGCAGTACTTC
-	TRBV7-2	TRBJ1-6	-	CASSLADTNNSPLHF	TGTGCCAGCAGCTTAGCGGACACAAATAATTCACCCCTCCACTTT
many	TRBV19	TRBJ2-5	-	CASSTNHPRSETQYF	TGTGCCAGTAGTACCAATCATCCGCGTTCGGAGACCCAGTACTTC
few	TRBV30	TRBJ1-2	-	CAWSVRQRPNYGYTF	TGTGCCTGGAGTGTAAGACAGAGACCTAACTATGGCTACACCTTC
many	TRBV5-5	TRBJ2-7	-	CASSLGPEQYF	TGTGCCAGCAGCCTCGGGCCCGAGCAGTACTTC
-	TRBV25-1	TRBJ2-1	TRBD2	CASSASPRSGISYNEQFF	TGTGCCAGCAGTGCTAGTCCCCGTAGCGGGATCTCCTACAATGAGCAGTTCTTC
many	TRBV27	TRBJ2-7	-	CASSWDNIYEQYF	TGTGCCAGCAGTTGGGACAACATCTACGAGCAGTACTTC
many	TRBV6-4	TRBJ2-1	-	CASSQAEGNEQFF	TGTGCCAGCAGTCAGGCAGAGGGGAATGAGCAGTTCTTC
many	TRBV25-1	TRBJ2-5	-	CASSESPAKETQYF	TGTGCCAGCAGTGAATCTCCAGCCAAAGAGACCCAGTACTTC
many	TRBV30	TRBJ2-3	-	CAWGLSTDTQYF	TGTGCCTGGGGTCTGAGCACAGATACGCAGTATTTT
many	TRBV4-2	TRBJ1-4	-	CASSQGRERANEKLFF	TGTGCCAGCAGCCAAGGGCGTGAAAGGGCAAATGAAAAACTGTTTTTT
many	TRBV7-8	TRBJ2-2	TRBD2	CASSLTLPGLASTGELFF	TGTGCCAGCAGCTTAACATTACCGGGACTAGCGAGCACCGGGGAGCTGTTTTTT
many	TRBV13	TRBJ2-7	TRBD2	CASSFGEIQRGQYF	TGTGCCAGCAGCTTTGGGGAAATCCAGCGGGGGCAGTACTTC
many	TRBV5-1	TRBJ2-7	TRBD1	CASSLSRDSYEQYF	TGCGCCAGCAGCTTATCGAGGGACAGCTACGAGCAGTACTTC
-	TRBV9	TRBJ1-5	-	CASSGGGSQETQHF	TGTGCCAGCAGCGGGGGGGGGAGCCAAGAGACCCAGCATTTT
-	TRBV7-9	TRBJ1-1	TRBD1	CASRPTGGAVEAFF	TGTGCCAGCAGGCCCACAGGGGGCGCGGTTGAAGCTTTCTTT
many	TRBV2	TRBJ1-5	TRBD1	CASRGQGTGNQPQHF	TGTGCCAGCAGGGGACAGGGAACGGGCAATCAGCCCCAGCATTTT
-	TRBV29-1	TRBJ2-7	TRBD2	CSVVLAGRSSYEQYF	TGCAGCGTTGTACTAGCGGGGCGGTCCTCCTACGAGCAGTACTTC
many	TRBV11-3	TRBJ2-1	-	CASRASGRNEQFF	TGTGCCAGCCGGGCTAGTGGTAGGAATGAGCAGTTCTTC
many	TRBV9	TRBJ2-1	TRBD2	CASSVGGGGYNEQFF	TGTGCCAGCAGCGTGGGCGGGGGAGGGTACAATGAGCAGTTCTTC
few	TRBV6-2/TRBV6-3	TRBJ2-5	-	CASSYSGWETQYF	TGTGCCAGCAGTTACTCGGGATGGGAGACCCAGTACTTC
-	TRBV7-9	TRBJ1-2	-	CASSFSPGARWGGYTF	TGTGCCAGCAGCTTTTCCCCTGGGGCCCGTTGGGGTGGCTACACCTTC
many	TRBV6-1	TRBJ2-5	-	CASSVGQSARTQYF	TGTGCCAGCAGTGTGGGTCAGTCCGCAAGGACCCAGTACTTC
many	TRBV7-2	TRBJ2-7	-	CASSSTMGEQYF	TGTGCCAGCAGCTCAACGATGGGGGAGCAGTACTTC
many	TRBV11-2	TRBJ2-7	-	CASSPGLGGGAYEQYF	TGTGCCAGCAGCCCGGGATTGGGCGGAGGGGCCTACGAGCAGTACTTC
many	TRBV30	TRBJ2-1	TRBD2	CAWRSSGSSYNEQFF	TGTGCCTGGAGGAGTAGCGGGAGTAGTTACAATGAGCAGTTCTTC
many	TRBV11-2	TRBJ2-7	TRBD2	CASSLATSGSYEQYF	TGTGCCAGCAGCTTAGCCACTAGCGGCTCCTACGAGCAGTACTTC
-	TRBV11-2	TRBJ1-1	-	CASSFIEGTEAFF	TGTGCCAGCAGCTTTATAGAAGGCACTGAAGCTTTCTTT
-	TRBV5-1	TRBJ2-7	-	CANSLVIGSERYF	TGCGCCAACAGCTTGGTTATCGGATCTGAGCGGTACTTC
-	TRBV2	TRBJ1-2	TRBD1	CASSQDGTGYTF	TGTGCCAGCAGTCAAGACGGGACAGGATACACCTTC
many	TRBV19	TRBJ1-6	TRBD1	CASKGGDRGYSPLHF	TGTGCCAGTAAGGGCGGGGACAGAGGTTATTCACCCCTCCACTTT
many	TRBV13	TRBJ2-7	-	CASSIPRGEQYF	TGTGCCAGCAGCATCCCCCGAGGGGAGCAGTACTTC